This passage covers 15 T cell receptor beta chains from one sample sequenced in a study of response to subunit inactivated influenza vaccine. In TCRdb, the RT-PCR reads were re-called with MiXCR into one record per CDR3 protein. The table shows some 500,000 distinct CDR3 sequences, with 10% to 15% occurring only once. Sequenced here: PBMCs from blood, sampled roughly 6 weeks after vaccination. The receptors derive from a man in his fifties who received an inactivated influenza vaccine.

Only a few counts were recorded for this clonotype. The V call is TRBV20-1, the J call TRBJ1-5, with D possibly TRBD1 on 5 matching bases. The V gene lost 0 bases and the J gene lost 6 bases, with 21 bases spanning the gap. The germline gives CDR1 DFQATT, CDR2 SNEGSKA (reference sequence). This CDR3 comprises 17 residues. The CDR3 DNA follows: TGCAGTGCTAGAGATCAAGTTGGTCGGGTCGGGGGTCAGCCCCAGCATTTT. It yields the protein CSARDQVGRVGGQPQHF.

V and J are TRBV4-1 and TRBJ1-5, with TRBD1 matching 7 bases. CDR3 size: 16 residues. From germline, CDR1 is MGHRA and CDR2 YSYEKL. Trimming took 0 bases from V and 3 from J; bases not matched to a gene: 5. The CDR3 reads CASSQDPGQINQPQHF. The CDR3, as DNA: TGCGCCAGCAGCCAAGACCCGGGACAGATCAATCAGCCCCAGCATTTT.

The sample holds a few counts of this clonotype. The chain recombines TRBV2 with TRBJ2-1; no firm D call. The germline V and J ends were trimmed by 4 bases and 1 base, with 23 bases remaining between them. The CDR3 has 19 amino acids. CDR1 is SNHLY, CDR2 FYNNEI, per germline. The CDR3 region is CASSGFGVGEDGSYNEQFF. CDR3 DNA: TGTGCCAGCAGTGGGTTTGGAGTAGGCGAGGACGGGTCCTACAATGAGCAGTTCTTC.

This clonotype was recorded only once. The rearrangement joins TRBV27 to TRBJ2-1, with a tentative D call TRBD1 (5 bases). Per the germline V gene, CDR1 is MNHEY and CDR2 is SMNVEV (reference sequence). This CDR3 contains 16 residues. V was pared by 2 bases and J by 9 bases, with 20 bases between. CDR3: CASSLMKRMGPTEQFF. Written as DNA, the CDR3 is TGTGCCAGCAGTTTAATGAAAAGGATGGGGCCTACTGAGCAGTTCTTC.

The V call is TRBV3-1, the J call TRBJ1-1; possible D gene TRBD1, 5 bases. CDR3 length equals 18 residues. Trimming stripped 0 bases from V and 0 bases from J, with 17 bases between. Germline values: CDR1 LGHDT, CDR2 YNNKEL (reference sequence). This chain's CDR3 is CASSQDLRGGRMNTEAFF. The CDR3 bases are TGTGCCAGCAGCCAAGACCTTCGGGGGGGAAGAATGAACACTGAAGCTTTCTTT.

This clonotype was counted between two and nine times. V gene TRBV20-1 combines with J gene TRBJ2-7; tentatively, D is TRBD2 (6 bases). There are 14 residues in the CDR3. From germline, CDR1 is DFQATT and CDR2 SNEGSKA (reference sequence). Trimming pared 1 base from V and 4 bases from J, leaving 14 bases between. The CDR3 DNA sequence: TGCAGTGCTAGAGTGGGGGGAAGAGCATACGAGCAGTACTTC. Residues: CSARVGGRAYEQYF.

The chain employs TRBV7-9 and TRBJ2-5; 10 positions agree with TRBD1. Looked up from germline, CDR1 is SEHNR and CDR2 is FQNEAQ (reference sequence). Germline trimming cut 6 bases from V and 5 bases from J; bases unmatched to any gene: 6. The CDR3 totals 14 residues. This CDR3 reads CASSSDRGLETQYF. The CDR3 region has the DNA TGTGCCAGCAGTTCCGACAGGGGGCTGGAGACCCAGTACTTC.

This clonotype was picked up many times. The V gene is TRBV5-1, the J gene TRBJ2-5; D remains unclear. Germline loops: CDR1 SGHRS, CDR2 YFSETQ. Trimming stripped 0 bases from V and 0 bases from J, with 0 bases between. This CDR3 contains 12 residues. The CDR3 spells CASSLDQETQYF. CDR3 nucleotide sequence: TGCGCCAGCAGCTTGGACCAAGAGACCCAGTACTTC.

The genes are TRBV7-8 and TRBJ2-7; perhaps TRBD1 as D (6 bases). This CDR3 region has 14 residues. The ends were cut back, 0 bases at V and 6 bases at J, with 12 bases in the middle. In germline, CDR1 is SGHVS, CDR2 FQNEAQ. CDR3 in DNA: TGTGCCAGCAGCTTAGCGTCAGGGGTAACCGAGCAGTACTTC. Protein product: CASSLASGVTEQYF.

This clonotype has only a few counts. This chain uses TRBV4-3 with TRBJ2-7, with 11 positions matching TRBD2. With V trimmed by 1 base and J by 3 bases, 5 bases remained unmatched. Germline V gene sequence: CDR1 LGHNA, CDR2 YSLEER. This CDR3 is built from 16 residues. CDR3 sequence: CASSQVLAGGNYEQYF. The CDR3 nucleotides read TGCGCCAGCAGCCAAGTTTTAGCGGGAGGGAACTACGAGCAGTACTTC.

The V call is TRBV20-1, the J call TRBJ2-3; TRBD1 is a possible D gene (5 bases). Trimming stripped 6 bases from V and 2 bases from J, with 12 bases between. Per germline, CDR1 DFQATT and CDR2 SNEGSKA (reference sequence). The CDR3 sequence is 13 residues long. CDR3 amino acids: CSARQGVTDTQYF. CDR3 sequence (DNA): TGCAGTGCCCGTCAGGGCGTCACAGATACGCAGTATTTT.

This clonotype occurred a few times. This CDR3 is CASSFRGGNQPQHF. The DNA for the CDR3 is TGTGCCAGCAGTTTCAGGGGGGGAAATCAGCCCCAGCATTTT. The chain is built from TRBV28 and TRBJ1-5, with TRBD1 matching 7 bases. With V trimmed by 3 bases and J by 4 bases, 3 bases remained unmatched. The CDR3 extends over 14 amino acids. The V gene's germline CDR1 is MDHEN and CDR2 SYDVKM.

The chain uses TRBV20-1 and TRBJ2-5; D gene uncertain. The CDR3 is 14 amino acids. CDR1 and CDR2 (germline): DFQATT, SNEGSKA (reference sequence). V lost 3 bases, J lost 4 bases, and 15 bases lay in between. The CDR3 nucleotides are TGCAGTGCTAGTTACGGACGACTGGGAGAGACCCAGTACTTC. Its translation: CSASYGRLGETQYF.

J is TRBJ1-5 and V is TRBV27; 8 bases are a match to TRBD1. CDR3 length: 15 residues. The germline V gene has CDR1 MNHEY and CDR2 SMNVEV (reference sequence). V lost 5 bases, J lost 3 bases, and 6 bases stayed unmatched. The CDR3 protein is CASSPRTGTNQPQHF. CDR3 DNA: TGTGCCAGCAGTCCGCGGACAGGGACCAATCAGCCCCAGCATTTT.

This clonotype was recorded at least ten times. DNA for the CDR3: TGTGCCAGCAGCCCGGACAGCTCCTACGAGCAGTACTTC. The encoded protein is CASSPDSSYEQYF. The V gene is TRBV18, the J gene TRBJ2-7, with D possibly TRBD1 on 6 matching bases. V was pared by 8 bases and J by 0 bases, with 11 bases between. The CDR3 length is 13 residues. Germline V CDR1 and CDR2: KGHSH, LQKENI.